This T cell receptor beta chain was identified in a study of cytomegalovirus exposure and HLA in healthy donors. This clone was counted between two and nine times. Germline-derived CDR1 and CDR2 are MNHEY and SVGAGI. CDR3 length equals 14 residues. V dropped 0 bases and J dropped 3 bases, with 6 bases sitting between them. This PCR relied on a set of 60 Vbeta primers and 13 Jbeta primers. Profiled with immunoSEQ multiplex PCR; TCRdb holds only in-frame clones, not every one. This sample has 92,000 or so clones, with about 66% found just once. This rearrangement joins TRBV6-5 to TRBJ1-3; D is undetermined. Sequenced: PBMCs. The receptor's source is a woman aged 50 to 60 in good health and CMV-seropositive. The CDR3 spells CASSYSGVGNTIYF. The CDR3 DNA follows: TGTGCCAGCAGTTACTCCGGGGTTGGAAACACCATATATTTT.